This T cell receptor (beta chain) was recovered during a study of cytomegalovirus exposure and HLA in healthy donors (dated by TCRdb to the late 2010s). About the investigation overall: According to a later analysis, one platform produced both the 100 to 150 validation repertoires and the 666 repertoires of the first cohort. The study was designed to test whether signatures of past pathogen exposure could be identified by cataloging public T cell receptors. In addition to the first cohort of hundreds of subjects, a separate validation cohort of 120 different subjects was used. To predict cytomegalovirus infection status, the study brought together high-throughput TCR immunosequencing, statistical association of individual TCRs with disease status, and machine learning.

As concerns this clone: Its target antigen remains unknown. The record has no base qualities; no much larger clone is one base away.

The germline V gene (reference sequence) yields MNHEY for CDR1 and SMNVEV for CDR2. V ends up 8 bases short and J 3 bases short, with an unmatched junction base count of 9. Reading from cysteine to phenylalanine, the CDR3 counts 14 amino acids. Only the CDR3 portion is preserved as DNA: 42 bases, with reading frame beginning at the first base. The study at large found these results: In the study, some 180 TCR beta chains were listed as associated with cytomegalovirus. Of the cluster scores, approximately 94% were above 0 in a later analysis, which found that TCRs clustered in the first cohort also tended to co-occur in the 90 to 150 validation repertoires. The classifier was reported to diagnose cytomegalovirus status with high specificity and sensitivity in both the original cohort and the validation cohort. A later analysis had no HLA typing for the validation cohort, so co-occurrence there was scored across all 130 or so repertoires. Three of the identified cytomegalovirus-associated TCR beta chains were confirmed in vitro to be specific for cytomegalovirus antigens. The authors suggested that the approach could potentially be generalized to other disease states and immunological phenotypes. Across donors, most TCR sequences were observed very rarely, whereas some public TCRs were present in many individuals.

Library construction relied on the immunoSEQ multiplex PCR assay. On the authors' methods: A statistical classification framework was developed to diagnose cytomegalovirus status using the catalog of TCR beta chain sequences. The table was pulled from immuneACCESS by TCRdb, which kept in-frame rearrangements only. Such tables lose some clones; where checked, under half of the loss comes from unresolved V genes, and the rest has no known cause. V, J and clone size were drawn from that table, and D and trimming were deduced from the DNA. Present in this sample are under 80,000 clones, approximately 93% of which were seen just once. Approximately 3.4% of the sample is in the top ten clones. The donors were included in the validation cohort of over a hundred subjects, a group kept apart from the roughly 670-subject first cohort.

The rearranged chain carries TRBV27 and TRBJ2-7; 8 bases in the junction line up with TRBD1. The sequencing sample was made of PBMCs. The clonotype was recovered from a woman under 30 in good health and CMV-seropositive. The DNA reads TGTGCCAGCGGACGGACAGGGAAACTCTACGAGCAGTACTTC. The encoded protein is CASGRTGKLYEQYF.